The 10 T cell receptor beta chains presented below share a single source sample, sequenced in a study of post-analysis software for immune sequencing data. Incorporated into the TCR beta cDNA libraries were unique molecular identifiers, which served to reduce PCR and sequencing biases. One entry per CDR3 protein results from TCRdb running MiXCR on the PCR reads. The sample carries about 820,000 distinct CDR3 sequences, approximately 57% recorded once. These receptors' antigens are unknown. General study findings and limits: Patients had higher frequencies than controls of four to six TRBV segments, including TRBV5-6, TRBV5-1 and TRBV20-1.

The sequenced material came from blood. The receptors were sampled from a girl between 10 and 17 years old with multiple sclerosis.

V usage is TRBV20-1 and J usage is TRBJ2-7, with TRBD1 identical over 9 bases. V lost 3 bases, J lost 0 bases, and 3 bases stayed unmatched. Germline V gene lookup returns CDR1 DFQATT and CDR2 SNEGSKA (reference sequence). The CDR3 consists of 14 residues. As DNA, the CDR3 is TGCAGTGCTAGGATACAGGGGGCCTCCTACGAGCAGTACTTC. Protein: CSARIQGASYEQYF.

This clonotype was picked up one time. This chain uses TRBV9 with TRBJ2-7, with TRBD1 matching 8 bases. V shed 3 bases, J shed 1 base, and the junction held 9 bases outside the gene matches. CDR1 and CDR2 (germline): SGDLS, YYNGEE. CDR3 length equals 16 residues. For the CDR3, the DNA is TGTGCCAGCAGCGGAGGACCGGGACAGGATTCCTACGAGCAGTACTTC. Protein: CASSGGPGQDSYEQYF.

J is TRBJ1-2 and V is TRBV7-8; D unclear. The CDR3 has 12 amino acids. The V end lost 2 bases, the J end lost 8 bases, and 9 bases lay between the germline ends. Per germline, CDR1 SGHVS and CDR2 FQNEAQ. CDR3: CASSLFESGYTF. The CDR3 nucleotides are TGTGCCAGCAGCTTATTTGAGAGCGGCTACACCTTC.

The V and J genes are TRBV4-1 and TRBJ2-1; maybe TRBD2 (6 bases). The CDR3 length is 17 residues. Germline CDR1 and CDR2: MGHRA and YSYEKL. The germline V and J ends were trimmed by 0 bases and 5 bases, with 17 bases remaining between them. CDR3 loop: CASSQDGAGLGNNEQFF. The CDR3 DNA follows: TGCGCCAGCAGCCAAGATGGGGCGGGGTTGGGGAACAATGAGCAGTTCTTC.

This clonotype was found a few times. This rearrangement joins TRBV2 to TRBJ2-5, with 15 bases identical to TRBD2. The end of the DNA aligns better with TRBJ2-7, so the J call may be wrong. Looked up from germline, CDR1 is SNHLY and CDR2 is FYNNEI. The length of the CDR3 is 15 residues. Written as DNA, the CDR3 is TGTGCCAGCCCCGGACTAGCGGGAGGGTTCTCCGAGCAGTACTTC. Translating gives CASPGLAGGFSEQYF.

The rearrangement joins TRBV7-9 to TRBJ2-7, with 9 bases matching TRBD1. With 5 bases clipped from V and 6 bases from J, the junction kept 8 bases outside the gene matches. This CDR3 has 14 residues. Germline-derived CDR1 and CDR2 are SEHNR and FQNEAQ (reference sequence). This CDR3 reads CASSLGQGNFEQYF. The CDR3 bases are TGTGCCAGCAGCCTGGGACAGGGAAATTTCGAGCAGTACTTC.

This clonotype has more than one count but fewer than ten. This chain links TRBV15 with TRBJ2-1, with D unresolved. CDR3 length: 13 residues. Germline lookup yields CDR1 LNHNV and CDR2 YYDKDF (reference sequence). Trimming removed 5 bases at V and 4 bases at J, with 9 bases between. CDR3 in DNA: TGTGCCACCAGCGGGTGGAGTTACAATGAGCAGTTCTTC. Its translation: CATSGWSYNEQFF.

This rearrangement joins TRBV20-1 to TRBJ2-1; unclear D gene. Per the germline V gene, CDR1 is DFQATT and CDR2 is SNEGSKA (reference sequence). V was shortened by 0 bases and J by 6 bases, with 9 bases between the two germline ends. This CDR3 region has 13 residues. The CDR3 DNA is TGCAGTGCTAGAGATCCGGCAACCAATGAGCAGTTCTTC. The encoded protein is CSARDPATNEQFF.

The chain employs TRBV20-1 and TRBJ2-5, with D uncertain. Trimming shortened V by 0 bases and J by 2 bases, and 7 bases separated the two germline ends. This CDR3 is 13 amino acids long. Germline lookup yields CDR1 DFQATT and CDR2 SNEGSKA (reference sequence). CDR3 residues: CSAREWRQETQYF. CDR3 DNA sequence: TGCAGTGCTAGAGAATGGAGACAAGAGACCCAGTACTTC.

The V and J genes are TRBV5-5 and TRBJ1-2; D possibly corresponds to TRBD1 (5 bases). There are 13 residues in the CDR3. The germline V and J ends were trimmed by 4 bases and 8 bases, with 15 bases remaining between them. CDR1 and CDR2 (germline): SGHKS, YYEKEE (reference sequence). CDR3 protein: CASSVDPGSGYTF. CDR3 nucleotide sequence: TGTGCCAGCAGCGTCGACCCAGGGAGCGGCTACACCTTC.